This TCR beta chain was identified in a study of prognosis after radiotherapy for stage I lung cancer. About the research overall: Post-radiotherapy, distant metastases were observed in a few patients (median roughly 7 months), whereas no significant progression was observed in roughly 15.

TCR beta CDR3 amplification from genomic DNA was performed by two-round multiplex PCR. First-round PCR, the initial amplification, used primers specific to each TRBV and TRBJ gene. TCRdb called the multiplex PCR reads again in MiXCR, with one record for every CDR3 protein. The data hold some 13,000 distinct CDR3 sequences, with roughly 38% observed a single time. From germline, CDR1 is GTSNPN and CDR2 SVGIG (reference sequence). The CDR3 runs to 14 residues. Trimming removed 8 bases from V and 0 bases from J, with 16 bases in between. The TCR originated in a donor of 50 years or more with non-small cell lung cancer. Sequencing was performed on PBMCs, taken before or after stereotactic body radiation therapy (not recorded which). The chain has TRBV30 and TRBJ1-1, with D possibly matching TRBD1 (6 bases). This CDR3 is CAGGQGTLNTEAFF. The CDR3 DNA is TGTGCCGGGGGTCAGGGGACGTTGAACACTGAAGCTTTCTTT.